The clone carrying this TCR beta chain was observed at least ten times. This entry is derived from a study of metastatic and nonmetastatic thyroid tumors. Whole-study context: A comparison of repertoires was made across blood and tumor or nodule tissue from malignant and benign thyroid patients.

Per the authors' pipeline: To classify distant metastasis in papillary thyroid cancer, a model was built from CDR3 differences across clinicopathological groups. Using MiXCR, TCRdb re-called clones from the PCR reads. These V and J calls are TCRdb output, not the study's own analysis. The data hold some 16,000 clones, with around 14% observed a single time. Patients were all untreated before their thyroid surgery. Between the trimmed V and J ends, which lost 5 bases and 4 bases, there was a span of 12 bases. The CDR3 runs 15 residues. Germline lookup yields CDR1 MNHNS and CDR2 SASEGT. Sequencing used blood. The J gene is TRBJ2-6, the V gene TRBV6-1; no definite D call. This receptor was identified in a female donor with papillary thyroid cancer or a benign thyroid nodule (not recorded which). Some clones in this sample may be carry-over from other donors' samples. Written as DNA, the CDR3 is TGTGCCAGCAGTTCTGGGTTTTGGGGGGCCAACGTCCTGACTTTC. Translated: CASSSGFWGANVLTF.